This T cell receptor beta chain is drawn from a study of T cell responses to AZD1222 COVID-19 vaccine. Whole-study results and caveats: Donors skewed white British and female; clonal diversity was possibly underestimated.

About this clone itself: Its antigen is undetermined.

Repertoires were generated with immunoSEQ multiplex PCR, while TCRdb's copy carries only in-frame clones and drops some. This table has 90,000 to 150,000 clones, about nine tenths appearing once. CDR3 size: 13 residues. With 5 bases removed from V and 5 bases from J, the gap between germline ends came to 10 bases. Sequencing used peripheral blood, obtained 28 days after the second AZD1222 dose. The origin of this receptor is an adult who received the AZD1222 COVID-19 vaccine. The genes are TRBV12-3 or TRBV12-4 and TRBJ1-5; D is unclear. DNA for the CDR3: TGTGCCAGCAGTAAACGCGAGGATCAGCCCCAGCATTTT. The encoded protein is CASSKREDQPQHF.